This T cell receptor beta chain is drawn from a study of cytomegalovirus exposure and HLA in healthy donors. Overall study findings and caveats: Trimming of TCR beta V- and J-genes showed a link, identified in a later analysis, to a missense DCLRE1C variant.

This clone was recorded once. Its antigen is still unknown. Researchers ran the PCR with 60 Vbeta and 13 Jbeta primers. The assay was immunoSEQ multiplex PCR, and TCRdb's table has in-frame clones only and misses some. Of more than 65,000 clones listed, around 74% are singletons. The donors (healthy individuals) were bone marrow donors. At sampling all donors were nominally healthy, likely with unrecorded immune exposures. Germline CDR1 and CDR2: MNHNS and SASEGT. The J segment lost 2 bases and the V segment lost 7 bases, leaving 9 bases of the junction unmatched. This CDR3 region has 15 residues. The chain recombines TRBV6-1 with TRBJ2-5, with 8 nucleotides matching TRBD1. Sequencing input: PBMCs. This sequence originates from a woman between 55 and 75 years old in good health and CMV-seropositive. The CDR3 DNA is TGTGCCAGCACCGTGATACAGGGGGGTCAAGAGACCCAGTACTTC. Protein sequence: CASTVIQGGQETQYF.